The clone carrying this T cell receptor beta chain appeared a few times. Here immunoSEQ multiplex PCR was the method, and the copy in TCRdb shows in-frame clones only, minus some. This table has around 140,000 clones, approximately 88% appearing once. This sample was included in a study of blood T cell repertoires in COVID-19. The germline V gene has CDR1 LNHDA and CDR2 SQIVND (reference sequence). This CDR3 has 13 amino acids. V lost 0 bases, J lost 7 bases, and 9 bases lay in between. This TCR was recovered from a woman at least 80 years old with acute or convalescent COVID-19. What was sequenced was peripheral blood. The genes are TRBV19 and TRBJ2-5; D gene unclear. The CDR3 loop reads CASSIDRSGTQYF. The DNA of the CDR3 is TGTGCCAGTAGTATAGATAGGTCAGGGACCCAGTACTTC. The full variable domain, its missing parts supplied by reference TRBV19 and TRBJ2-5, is DGGITQSPKYLFRKEGQNVTLSCEQNLNHDAMYWYRQDPGQGLRLIYYSQIVNDFQKGDIAEGYSVSREKKESFPLTVTSAQKNPTAFYLCASSIDRSGTQYFGPGTRLLVL.